Listed below are T cell receptor beta chains from one sample, sequenced in a study of T cell responses to AZD1222 COVID-19 vaccine. This table comes from immunoSEQ multiplex PCR, and its TCRdb copy is limited to in-frame clones, with some not included. In the table there are 150,000 or so clones, 85% to 90% of which are singletons. Sequencing used peripheral blood, obtained 28 days after the second dose of the MenACWY control vaccine. The receptors here all came from an adult who received the MenACWY meningococcal vaccine as a control. Each CDR3 is given with its conserved first and last residue. Fields, in order: V gene, J gene, D gene, clone size, CDR3 protein, CDR3 DNA. D genes are given only for firm matches. The size entry is marked missing in some rows and otherwise reads once, few, many or a size class.

v_call: TRBV9
j_call: TRBJ2-7
d_call: TRBD2
clone_size: NA
cdr3_aa: CASSVGSGRAHEQYF
cdr3_nt: TGTGCCAGCAGCGTAGGAAGCGGGAGGGCCCACGAGCAGTACTTC

v_call: TRBV5-6
j_call: TRBJ1-4
d_call: NA
clone_size: NA
cdr3_aa: CASSLAGRDETNEKLFF
cdr3_nt: TGTGCCAGCAGCTTGGCCGGGAGGGACGAAACTAATGAAAAACTGTTTTTT

v_call: TRBV11-2
j_call: TRBJ2-1
d_call: TRBD2
clone_size: NA
cdr3_aa: CASSLRGSEYNEQFF
cdr3_nt: TGTGCCAGCAGCTTACGCGGGAGCGAATACAATGAGCAGTTCTTC

v_call: TRBV30
j_call: TRBJ1-6
d_call: NA
clone_size: once
cdr3_aa: CAWSRDPNNSPLHF
cdr3_nt: TGTGCCTGGAGCCGGGACCCCAATAATTCACCCCTCCACTTT

v_call: TRBV7-2
j_call: TRBJ1-5
d_call: NA
clone_size: NA
cdr3_aa: CASSLAGQNNQPQHF
cdr3_nt: TGTGCCAGCAGCTTAGCCGGGCAGAACAATCAGCCCCAGCATTTT

v_call: TRBV3-1/TRBV3-2
j_call: TRBJ1-1
d_call: NA
clone_size: once
cdr3_aa: CASSRLLVSPEAFF
cdr3_nt: TGTGCCAGCAGCCGACTTTTGGTCAGCCCTGAAGCTTTCTTT

v_call: TRBV11-2
j_call: TRBJ1-1
d_call: NA
clone_size: NA
cdr3_aa: CASSIFRTLGNEAFF
cdr3_nt: TGTGCCAGCAGTATATTCCGGACCCTAGGGAATGAAGCTTTCTTT

v_call: TRBV4-3
j_call: TRBJ2-1
d_call: NA
clone_size: NA
cdr3_aa: CASSRAYSGNLGQEQFF
cdr3_nt: TGCGCCAGCAGCCGAGCCTACTCTGGAAACCTTGGTCAAGAGCAGTTCTTC

v_call: TRBV3-1/TRBV3-2
j_call: TRBJ2-1
d_call: NA
clone_size: NA
cdr3_aa: CASSQDLIGSSYNEQFF
cdr3_nt: TGTGCCAGCAGCCAAGATCTAATCGGCAGCTCCTACAATGAGCAGTTCTTC

v_call: TRBV4-3
j_call: TRBJ2-3
d_call: TRBD1
clone_size: NA
cdr3_aa: CASSLSHGQGADTQYF
cdr3_nt: TGCGCCAGCAGCCTTTCGCACGGACAGGGGGCAGATACGCAGTATTTT

v_call: TRBV7-2
j_call: TRBJ2-7
d_call: NA
clone_size: NA
cdr3_aa: CASSSGDGQAYEQYF
cdr3_nt: TGTGCCAGCAGTTCGGGGGACGGACAAGCCTACGAGCAGTACTTC

v_call: TRBV19
j_call: TRBJ1-5
d_call: NA
clone_size: NA
cdr3_aa: CASSALKGGNQPQHF
cdr3_nt: TGTGCCAGTAGTGCGCTGAAGGGTGGCAATCAGCCCCAGCATTTT

v_call: TRBV19
j_call: TRBJ1-5
d_call: NA
clone_size: NA
cdr3_aa: CASSVTEGNPQPQHF
cdr3_nt: TGTGCCAGTAGTGTTACTGAGGGTAATCCCCAGCCCCAGCATTTT

v_call: TRBV19
j_call: TRBJ1-5
d_call: NA
clone_size: NA
cdr3_aa: CASSIEVGPYQPQHF
cdr3_nt: TGTGCCAGTAGTATAGAGGTGGGGCCCTATCAGCCCCAGCATTTT

v_call: TRBV2
j_call: TRBJ2-5
d_call: NA
clone_size: once
cdr3_aa: CATQQGTGETQYF
cdr3_nt: TGTGCCACCCAACAGGGAACTGGAGAGACCCAGTACTTC

v_call: TRBV24-1
j_call: TRBJ1-2
d_call: NA
clone_size: NA
cdr3_aa: CATSEAGRPTGYTF
cdr3_nt: TGTGCCACCAGTGAGGCCGGACGGCCGACGGGCTACACCTTC

v_call: TRBV6-5
j_call: TRBJ1-4
d_call: NA
clone_size: NA
cdr3_aa: CASSYGGDLGEKLFF
cdr3_nt: TGTGCCAGCAGTTACGGGGGGGACTTAGGTGAAAAACTGTTTTTT

v_call: TRBV7-2
j_call: TRBJ2-3
d_call: TRBD2
clone_size: NA
cdr3_aa: CASSPRGPSGRAFKDTQYF
cdr3_nt: TGTGCCAGCAGCCCACGGGGCCCTAGCGGGAGGGCCTTCAAAGATACGCAGTATTTT

v_call: TRBV11-1
j_call: TRBJ2-5
d_call: NA
clone_size: NA
cdr3_aa: CASSPFVGYQETQYF
cdr3_nt: TGTGCCAGCAGCCCTTTCGTAGGGTACCAAGAGACCCAGTACTTC

v_call: TRBV5-1
j_call: TRBJ2-2
d_call: TRBD1
clone_size: NA
cdr3_aa: CASSLGTGSVTGELFF
cdr3_nt: TGCGCCAGCAGCCTCGGGACAGGGAGTGTCACCGGGGAGCTGTTTTTT

v_call: TRBV3-1/TRBV3-2
j_call: TRBJ1-2
d_call: TRBD1
clone_size: NA
cdr3_aa: CASSQGTGIDYGYTF
cdr3_nt: TGTGCCAGCAGCCAAGGGACAGGGATTGACTATGGCTACACCTTC